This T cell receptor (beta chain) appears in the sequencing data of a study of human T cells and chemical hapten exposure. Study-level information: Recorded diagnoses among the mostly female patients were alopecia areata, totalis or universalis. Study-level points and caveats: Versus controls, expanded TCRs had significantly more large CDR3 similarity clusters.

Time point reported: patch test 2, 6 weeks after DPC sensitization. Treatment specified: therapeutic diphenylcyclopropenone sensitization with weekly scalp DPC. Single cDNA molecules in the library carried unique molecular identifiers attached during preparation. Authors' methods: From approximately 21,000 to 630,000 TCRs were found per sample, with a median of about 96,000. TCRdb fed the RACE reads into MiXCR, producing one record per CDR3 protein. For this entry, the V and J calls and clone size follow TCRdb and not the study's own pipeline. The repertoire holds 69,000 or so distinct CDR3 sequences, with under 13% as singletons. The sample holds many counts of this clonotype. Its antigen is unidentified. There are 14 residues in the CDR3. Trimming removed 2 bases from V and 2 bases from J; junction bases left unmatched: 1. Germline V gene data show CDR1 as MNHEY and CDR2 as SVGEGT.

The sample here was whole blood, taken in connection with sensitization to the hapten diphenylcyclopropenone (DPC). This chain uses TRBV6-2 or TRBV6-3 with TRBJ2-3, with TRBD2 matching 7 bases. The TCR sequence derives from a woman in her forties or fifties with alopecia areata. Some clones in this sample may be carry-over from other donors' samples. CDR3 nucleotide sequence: TGTGCCAGCAGTTACGGGAGGGCCACAGATACGCAGTATTTT. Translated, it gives CASSYGRATDTQYF.